The next 8 T cell receptor beta chains were all read from a single sample in a study of blood T cells in healthy people across ages. A J-beta primer mix and a sample-barcoded 5' primer were used in a second PCR of roughly 6 to 11 cycles. TCRdb analysed the 5' RACE reads with MiXCR anew, one entry per CDR3 protein. There are under 750,000 distinct CDR3 sequences in the sample; 40% to 55% occur only once, and around 25% lies in the top ten. Sequenced input: blood. Every receptor here comes from a man at least 80 years old in good health.

The V gene is TRBV28, the J gene TRBJ2-1; D not resolved. V was shortened by 4 bases and J by 7 bases, with 20 bases between the two germline ends. This CDR3 is 16 amino acids long. In germline, CDR1 is MDHEN, CDR2 SYDVKM. This CDR3 reads CASSSPRRNLGNEQFF. The DNA of the CDR3 is TGTGCCAGCAGTTCCCCCCGGCGTAATCTTGGGAATGAGCAGTTCTTC.

The rearrangement joins TRBV5-1 to TRBJ2-3, with 11 bases matching TRBD2. The CDR3 loop spans 15 amino acids. After removal of 6 bases from V and 0 bases from J, the junction contained 3 bases not matched to a gene. CDR1 and CDR2 (germline): SGHRS, YFSETQ. The CDR3 spells CASNLAGGSTDTQYF. DNA for the CDR3: TGCGCCAGCAACCTAGCGGGGGGTAGCACAGATACGCAGTATTTT.

This clonotype was found a few times. The chain employs TRBV20-1 and TRBJ2-1, with 7 bases fitting TRBD1. The tail of the sequence fits TRBJ2-7 better, so the J call may be wrong. Germline CDR1 and CDR2: DFQATT and SNEGSKA (reference sequence). The CDR3 has 13 amino acids. The CDR3 region is CSAQGSSYNEQYF. The CDR3 DNA reads TGCAGTGCACAGGGGAGCTCCTACAATGAGCAGTACTTC.

This chain's CDR3 is CSARPHGTLYNEQFF. As DNA, the CDR3 is TGCAGTGCTAGACCCCACGGGACTCTCTACAATGAGCAGTTCTTC. V gene TRBV20-1 combines with J gene TRBJ2-1; TRBD2 might be the D (6 bases). Germline CDR1 reads DFQATT; CDR2 reads SNEGSKA (reference sequence). Trimming took 2 bases from V and 3 from J, leaving 14 bases between them. The CDR3 covers 15 residues.

The chain links TRBV28 to TRBJ1-2; D not resolved. Germline V gene data show CDR1 as MDHEN and CDR2 as SYDVKM. CDR3 length: 14 residues. The ends were cut back, 6 bases at V and 2 bases at J, with 13 bases in the middle. CDR3 nucleotide sequence: TGTGCCAGCAGCCCAAGTCCCATAAACTATGGCTACACCTTC. It encodes CASSPSPINYGYTF.

The chain has TRBV28 and TRBJ2-5; no reliable D call. CDR3 size: 13 residues. V gave up 4 bases and J gave up 1 base, with 7 bases separating them. Per the germline V gene, CDR1 is MDHEN and CDR2 is SYDVKM. The CDR3 is CASSSTLQETQYF. The CDR3 DNA reads as TGTGCCAGCAGTTCGACACTCCAAGAGACCCAGTACTTC.

V and J are TRBV20-1 and TRBJ1-2; D not resolved. CDR1 DFQATT and CDR2 SNEGSKA come from the germline V gene (reference sequence). Trimming cost V 1 base and J 5 bases, with 11 bases left between them. The CDR3 covers 13 residues. This chain's CDR3 is CSARVRGWYGYTF. The CDR3, as DNA: TGCAGTGCTAGAGTGCGGGGTTGGTATGGCTACACCTTC.

V and J are TRBV19 and TRBJ1-5, with TRBD1 matching over 9 bases. Germline values: CDR1 LNHDA, CDR2 SQIVND (reference sequence). The CDR3 has 13 residues. Losses at the gene ends were 6 bases for V and 6 bases for J; bases not matched to a gene: 3. The CDR3 DNA follows: TGTGCCAGTAGGGGACAGGGCGCTCAGCCCCAGCATTTT. This sequence encodes CASRGQGAQPQHF. Full variable domain (remainder filled in from reference TRBV19 and TRBJ1-5): DGGITQSPKYLFRKEGQNVTLSCEQNLNHDAMYWYRQDPGQGLRLIYYSQIVNDFQKGDIAEGYSVSREKKESFPLTVTSAQKNPTAFYLCASRGQGAQPQHFGDGTRLSIL.